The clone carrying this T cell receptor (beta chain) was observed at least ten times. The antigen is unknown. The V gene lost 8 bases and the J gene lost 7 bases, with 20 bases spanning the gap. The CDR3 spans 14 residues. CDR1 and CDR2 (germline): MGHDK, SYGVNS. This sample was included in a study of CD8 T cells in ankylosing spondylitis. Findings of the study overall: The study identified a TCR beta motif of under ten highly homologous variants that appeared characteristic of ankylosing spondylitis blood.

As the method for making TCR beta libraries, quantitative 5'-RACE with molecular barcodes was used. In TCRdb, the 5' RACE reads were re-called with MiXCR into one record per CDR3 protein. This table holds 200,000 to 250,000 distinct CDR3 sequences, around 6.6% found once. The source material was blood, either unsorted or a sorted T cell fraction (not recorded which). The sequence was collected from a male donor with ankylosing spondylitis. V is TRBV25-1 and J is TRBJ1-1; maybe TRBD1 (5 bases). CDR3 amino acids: CASQGSALRGEAFF. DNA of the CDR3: TGTGCCAGCCAAGGATCCGCGTTGAGGGGTGAAGCTTTCTTT. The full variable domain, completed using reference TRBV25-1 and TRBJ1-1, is EADIYQTPRYLVIGTGKKITLECSQTMGHDKMYWYQQDPGMELHLIHYSYGVNSTEKGDLSSESTVSRIRTEHFPLTLESARPSHTSQYLCASQGSALRGEAFFGQGTRLTVV.